This TCR beta chain came from a study of blood T cell repertoires in COVID-19. Across the study: Donors in the United States, Italy and Spain gave samples during acute or convalescent COVID-19.

Germline V gene sequence: CDR1 SGDLS, CDR2 YYNGEE. The CDR3 is 15 amino acids. V was pared by 2 bases and J by 4 bases, with 5 bases of the junction left unmatched. In the authors' workflow: Estimates of nucleated cell counts were drawn from the amplification of reference gene primers. Method: immunoSEQ multiplex PCR; TCRdb's copy keeps in-frame clones and lacks some. V and J calls and clone size follow that table, whereas D and trimming were derived from the DNA. The sample shows roughly 230,000 clones, over 70% of them seen only once. The receptor comes from a middle-aged man with acute or convalescent COVID-19. This chain uses TRBV9 with TRBJ1-2, with TRBD1 identical over 10 bases. What was sequenced was peripheral blood. CDR3 coding DNA: TGTGCCAGCAGCGTGGGCAGGACAGGGGGCTATGGCTACACCTTC. Translated, it gives CASSVGRTGGYGYTF.